The next 17 T cell receptor beta chains were all read from a single sample in a study of STAT5B mutations in CD4+ large granular lymphocyte leukemia. Libraries were prepared by immunoSEQ multiplex PCR; TCRdb keeps only in-frame clonotypes and omits some of them. The table lists fewer than 45,000 clones, more than 80% of them singletons, with 3.5% to 4% in the top ten. The source material was CD4+ T cells from blood buffy coats. These receptors were taken from a human donor in good health.

This clone is a singleton in its sample. The V and J genes are TRBV30 and TRBJ2-7; TRBD1 matches at 10 bases. The CDR3 extends over 16 amino acids. The germline V gene has CDR1 GTSNPN and CDR2 SVGIG (reference sequence). The J segment lost 3 bases and the V segment lost 0 bases, leaving 8 bases of the junction unmatched. CDR3 sequence: CAWSVPLGQGRYEQYF. The CDR3 DNA reads as TGTGCCTGGAGTGTACCTCTGGGACAGGGGCGCTACGAGCAGTACTTC. Variable domain in full (rest from reference TRBV30 and TRBJ2-7): SQTIHQWPATLVQPVGSPLSLECTVEGTSNPNLYWYRQAAGRGLQLLFYSVGIGQISSEVPQNLSASRPQDRQFILSSKKLLLSDSGFYLCAWSVPLGQGRYEQYFGPGTRLTVT.

This chain links TRBV7-2 with TRBJ1-2; 7 nucleotides line up with TRBD1. This CDR3 spans 13 amino acids. Germline CDR1 SGHTA, CDR2 FQGNSA. The J segment lost 8 bases and the V segment lost 5 bases, leaving 8 bases of the junction unmatched. This CDR3 is CASSPTGSGGYTF. In DNA form, the CDR3 reads TGTGCCAGCAGCCCGACAGGGAGCGGAGGCTACACCTTC. Based on the CDR3 plus reference TRBV7-2 and TRBJ1-2, the full variable domain is GAGVSQSPSNKVTEKGKDVELRCDPISGHTALYWYRQSLGQGLEFLIYFQGNSAPDKSGLPSDRFSAERTGGSVSTLTIQRTQQEDSAVYLCASSPTGSGGYTFGSGTRLTVV.

This rearrangement joins TRBV6-1 to TRBJ2-7, with 7 bases identical to TRBD2. V gave up 3 bases and J gave up 7 bases; unmatched junction bases: 9. There are 14 residues in the CDR3. Germline V gene lookup returns CDR1 MNHNS and CDR2 SASEGT. Written as DNA, the CDR3 is TGTGCCAGCAGTGATCTGGCGGGAGTGGGTGAGCAGTACTTC. Protein: CASSDLAGVGEQYF.

This clone is a singleton in its sample. V usage is TRBV28 and J usage is TRBJ1-5, with 12 positions matching TRBD1. Germline V gene sequence: CDR1 MDHEN, CDR2 SYDVKM. The CDR3 consists of 19 residues. J lost 0 bases, V lost 4 bases, and 10 bases had no gene match. The CDR3 bases are TGTGCCAGCAGTTATCCGGGACAGGGGGCTTTTCCTAGCAATCAGCCCCAGCATTTT. Its protein is CASSYPGQGAFPSNQPQHF.

The V gene is TRBV6-6, the J gene TRBJ1-1; TRBD1 might be the D (6 bases). The ends were cut back, 6 bases at V and 1 base at J, with 15 bases in the middle. This CDR3 comprises 15 residues. Germline loops: CDR1 MNHNY, CDR2 SVGAGI (reference sequence). In DNA, the CDR3 is TGTGCCAGCAGCCGATACAAGGGGGGGAACACTGAAGCTTTCTTT. Protein product: CASSRYKGGNTEAFF.

V gene TRBV7-3 combines with J gene TRBJ2-5, with 7 bases fitting TRBD2. V lost 5 bases to trimming and J lost 2 bases; unmatched junction nucleotides: 8. The CDR3 runs to 15 residues. Germline-derived CDR1 and CDR2 are SGHTA and FQGTGA. The CDR3 nucleotides are TGTGCCAGCAGCCAGAACCCGGGACTACAAGAGACCCAGTACTTC. This translates into CASSQNPGLQETQYF.

CDR3: CASGSGAGNTIYF. CDR3 nucleotides: TGTGCCAGCGGCTCGGGGGCGGGAAACACCATATATTTT. The genes are TRBV7-9 and TRBJ1-3, with D tentatively TRBD1 (6 bases). The CDR3 totals 13 residues. From germline, CDR1 is SEHNR and CDR2 FQNEAQ (reference sequence). With 8 bases removed from V and 4 bases from J, the gap between germline ends came to 12 bases.

The rearrangement links TRBV19 to TRBJ1-5; no firm D call. The germline V gene encodes CDR1 LNHDA and CDR2 SQIVND (reference sequence). The V gene lost 0 bases and the J gene lost 4 bases, with 10 bases spanning the gap. The CDR3 has 15 amino acids. CDR3 sequence reads: CASSIEGRRNQPQHF. The CDR3 DNA sequence: TGTGCCAGTAGTATAGAGGGCCGGCGGAATCAGCCCCAGCATTTT. Supplemented by reference TRBV19 and TRBJ1-5, the full variable domain reads DGGITQSPKYLFRKEGQNVTLSCEQNLNHDAMYWYRQDPGQGLRLIYYSQIVNDFQKGDIAEGYSVSREKKESFPLTVTSAQKNPTAFYLCASSIEGRRNQPQHFGDGTRLSIL.

V and J are TRBV4-2 and TRBJ2-7, with TRBD2 identical over 7 bases. Trimming took 1 base from V and 0 from J; bases not matched to a gene: 9. Germline V lookup: CDR1 LGHNA, CDR2 YNFKEQ. The CDR3 is made up of 17 amino acids. CDR3 in DNA: TGTGCCAGCAGCCAAGGAGGCCTAGCGGACCACTCCTACGAGCAGTACTTC. Translated, it gives CASSQGGLADHSYEQYF.

The gene calls are TRBV19 and TRBJ2-2; 9 bases fit TRBD1. The length of the CDR3 is 15 residues. Germline CDR1 LNHDA, CDR2 SQIVND (reference sequence). V was clipped by 10 bases and J by 5 bases; unmatched bases: 11. CDR3 loop: CATLSGQGWTGELFF. The CDR3 DNA follows: TGTGCCACCCTATCGGGACAGGGTTGGACCGGGGAGCTGTTTTTT.

The DNA of the CDR3 is TGTGCCAGTAGCCCTAATGGAAACACCATATATTTT. It yields the protein CASSPNGNTIYF. The chain joins TRBV19 to TRBJ1-3; D is unclear. Germline V lookup: CDR1 LNHDA, CDR2 SQIVND (reference sequence). The CDR3 loop spans 12 amino acids. Trimming took 6 bases from V and 3 from J, leaving 6 bases between them.

The CDR3 loop is CASSLDRVNGYTF. In DNA, the CDR3 is TGTGCCAGCAGCCTGGACAGGGTCAATGGCTACACCTTC. The chain is built from TRBV5-8 and TRBJ1-2; 8 bases fit TRBD1. Germline V gives CDR1 SGHTS, CDR2 YDEGEE. Losses at the gene ends were 4 bases for V and 6 bases for J; bases not matched to a gene: 5. The CDR3 loop spans 13 amino acids.

V and J are TRBV7-9 and TRBJ2-3; D is perhaps TRBD1 or TRBD2 (6 bases each). CDR3 length: 15 residues. V lost 5 bases, J lost 0 bases, and 12 bases lay in between. Germline assignment: CDR1 SEHNR and CDR2 FQNEAQ (reference sequence). The CDR3 loop is CASSQQGGSTDTQYF. The CDR3 DNA is TGTGCCAGCAGCCAACAGGGAGGAAGCACAGATACGCAGTATTTT. The variable domain in full, completed from reference TRBV7-9 and TRBJ2-3, reads DTGVSQNPRHKITKRGQNVTFRCDPISEHNRLYWYRQTLGQGPEFLTYFQNEAQLEKSRLLSDRFSAERPKGSFSTLEIQRTEQGDSAMYLCASSQQGGSTDTQYFGPGTRLTVL.

V is TRBV7-6 and J is TRBJ1-3, with D uncertain. Looked up from germline, CDR1 is SGHVS and CDR2 is FNYEAQ. Trimming pared 2 bases from V and 2 bases from J, leaving 4 bases between. This CDR3 contains 13 residues. Here the CDR3 reads CASSLNTGNTIYF. In DNA form, the CDR3 reads TGTGCCAGCAGCTTAAACACTGGAAACACCATATATTTT.

V and J are TRBV12-5 and TRBJ1-2; TRBD1 is a possible D gene (6 bases). The CDR3 has 18 residues. The ends were cut back, 5 bases at V and 3 bases at J, with 25 bases in the middle. CDR1 and CDR2 from the germline V gene are LGHNT and FRNRAP. The CDR3 DNA reads as TGTGCTAGTGGTCCGGAGAACAGGGCCATAACTGGGGACTATGGCTACACCTTC. It is translated as CASGPENRAITGDYGYTF.

The V call is TRBV4-1, the J call TRBJ1-1, with D maybe TRBD1 (6 bases). Deletions cut 4 bases from V and 2 bases from J, with 17 bases between. Germline V gives CDR1 MGHRA, CDR2 YSYEKL. This CDR3 contains 16 residues. This CDR3 is CASSRTGGGPNTEAFF. The CDR3, as DNA: TGCGCCAGCAGCCGAACCGGAGGGGGTCCCAACACTGAAGCTTTCTTT.

V gene TRBV6-4 combines with J gene TRBJ1-5; D possibly corresponds to TRBD1 (6 bases). CDR3 length: 15 amino acids. Trimming took off 3 bases at V and 2 bases at J, with 11 bases between the two ends. Germline V gene lookup returns CDR1 MRHNA and CDR2 SNTAGT. CDR3 in DNA: TGTGCCAGCAGTGATCAACGACAGGGCAATCAGCCCCAGCATTTT. It yields the protein CASSDQRQGNQPQHF.